Shown below are 22 T cell receptor beta chains from a single sample sequenced in a study of cytomegalovirus exposure and HLA in healthy donors (dated by TCRdb to between 2016 and 2019). Preparation of the library involved the immunoSEQ multiplex PCR assay. The multiplex PCR relied on a mix of 60 forward primers for TCR Vbeta segments and 13 reverse primers for TCR Jbeta segments. In TCRdb, the immuneACCESS table is reduced to in-frame sequences with V and J assigned. These tables do not hold every clone; where another copy was compared, an unresolved V gene accounts for under half, and the others remain unexplained. Here the sample has about 130,000 clones; more than 65% occur a single time. In total, the top ten clones hold about 3% of the sample. Sequenced sample: PBMCs. These receptors were taken from a woman between 18 and 29 years old in good health and CMV-seropositive.

The chain has TRBV19 and TRBJ2-1; D possibly corresponds to TRBD2 (5 bases). V gave up 8 bases and J gave up 0 bases, with 11 bases separating them. From germline, CDR1 is LNHDA and CDR2 SQIVND (reference sequence). This CDR3 contains 14 residues. The CDR3 is CASSRGSSYNEQFF. As DNA, the CDR3 is TGTGCCAGTTCACGGGGAAGCTCCTACAATGAGCAGTTCTTC.

V usage is TRBV28 and J usage is TRBJ1-2, with a possible D match to TRBD1 (5 bases). V was clipped by 6 bases and J by 7 bases, with 18 bases between them. The CDR3 has 14 residues. The germline V gene has CDR1 MDHEN and CDR2 SYDVKM. This CDR3 reads CASRRSGERGGYTF. DNA for the CDR3: TGTGCCAGCAGGAGGTCGGGGGAACGGGGTGGCTACACCTTC.

This chain joins TRBV19 and TRBJ2-1; 7 bases map to TRBD2. Germline lookup yields CDR1 LNHDA and CDR2 SQIVND (reference sequence). J lost 4 bases, V lost 11 bases, and 8 bases had no gene match. This CDR3 has 13 residues. CDR3 loop: CASSGVGYNEQFF. CDR3 coding DNA: TGTGCCTCAAGCGGGGTAGGGTACAATGAGCAGTTCTTC.

V and J are TRBV4-2 and TRBJ2-7; 7 bases map to TRBD2. CDR1 is LGHNA and CDR2 is YNFKEQ in the germline V gene. Germline trimming cut 1 base from V and 2 bases from J; bases unmatched to any gene: 2. There are 14 residues in the CDR3. The CDR3 loop reads CASSQGAGAYEQYF. For the CDR3, the DNA is TGTGCCAGCAGCCAAGGGGCGGGGGCCTACGAGCAGTACTTC.

The V gene is TRBV7-2, the J gene TRBJ1-4; no clear D. Trimming took off 1 base at V and 5 bases at J, with 11 bases between the two ends. The CDR3 has 15 residues. CDR1 SGHTA and CDR2 FQGNSA come from the germline V gene. CDR3 in DNA: TGTGCCAGCAGCTTAGTTTCGCAGTTAAATGAAAAACTGTTTTTT. Translated, it gives CASSLVSQLNEKLFF.

This clone was observed a single time. This chain joins TRBV5-1 and TRBJ2-1, with 7 bases matching TRBD2. The germline CDR1 and CDR2 sequences are SGHRS and YFSETQ. The V and J ends lost 2 bases and 8 bases, in that order; junction bases with no gene match: 13. The CDR3 sequence is 16 residues long. Written as DNA, the CDR3 is TGCGCCAGCAGCTTCGACACTAACGGGGGGTTTTATGAGCAGTTCTTC. Its protein is CASSFDTNGGFYEQFF.

The CDR3: CASSDRDNSGNTIYF. CDR3 nucleotides: TGTGCCAGCAGTGACCGGGACAACTCTGGAAACACCATATATTTT. The chain joins TRBV6-1 to TRBJ1-3, with TRBD1 as a possible D gene (6 bases). Germline V lookup: CDR1 MNHNS, CDR2 SASEGT. This CDR3 region has 15 residues. The V end lost 3 bases, the J end lost 0 bases, and 9 bases lay between the germline ends.

This rearrangement joins TRBV9 to TRBJ1-1, with D perhaps matching TRBD1 (6 bases). Per the germline V gene, CDR1 is SGDLS and CDR2 is YYNGEE. The CDR3 has 15 residues. Trimming took 0 bases from V and 5 from J, leaving 14 bases between them. CDR3 DNA: TGTGCCAGCAGCGTAGCTGCGGGGGCAAAGACTGAAGCTTTCTTT. Amino acid sequence: CASSVAAGAKTEAFF. Full variable domain (outside the CDR3, taken from reference TRBV9 and TRBJ1-1): DSGVTQTPKHLITATGQRVTLRCSPRSGDLSVYWYQQSLDQGLQFLIQYYNGEERAKGNILERFSAQQFPDLHSELNLSSLELGDSALYFCASSVAAGAKTEAFFGQGTRLTVV.

This rearrangement joins TRBV5-1 to TRBJ1-4; possible D gene TRBD1, 5 bases. This CDR3 has 14 residues. V gave up 4 bases and J gave up 3 bases, with 10 bases separating them. Germline V lookup: CDR1 SGHRS, CDR2 YFSETQ. The CDR3 sequence is CASSLGVANEKLFF. Written as DNA, the CDR3 is TGCGCCAGCAGCCTAGGGGTCGCTAATGAAAAACTGTTTTTT.

The chain joins TRBV18 to TRBJ1-1; D uncertain. Germline CDR1 reads KGHSH; CDR2 reads LQKENI. Trimming left V 2 bases short and J 1 base short, with 8 bases between. The CDR3 has 14 amino acids. This CDR3 is CASSPGVQNTEAFF. The DNA for the CDR3 is TGTGCCAGCTCACCAGGAGTCCAGAACACTGAAGCTTTCTTT.

The V call is TRBV27, the J call TRBJ1-5, with TRBD1 as a possible D gene (6 bases). V was cut by 5 bases and J by 3 bases, with 11 bases left in between. The germline CDR1 and CDR2 sequences are MNHEY and SMNVEV (reference sequence). The CDR3 runs to 14 residues. CDR3 in amino acids: CASSVQGNNQPQHF. The CDR3 coding sequence is TGTGCCAGCAGTGTACAGGGAAACAATCAGCCCCAGCATTTT.

The V gene is TRBV7-6, the J gene TRBJ2-3; 11 positions agree with TRBD2. V lost 2 bases and J lost 0; bases outside the gene matches: 4. The germline CDR1 and CDR2 sequences are SGHVS and FNYEAQ. This CDR3 contains 17 residues. This CDR3 reads CASSLLLAGGSTDTQYF. The CDR3 DNA is TGTGCCAGCAGCTTACTGCTAGCGGGGGGAAGCACAGATACGCAGTATTTT.

The chain recombines TRBV27 with TRBJ2-7, with 8 bases matching TRBD1. Trimming cost V 5 bases and J 2 bases; bases outside gene matches: 5. CDR3 length: 14 amino acids. From germline, CDR1 is MNHEY and CDR2 SMNVEV (reference sequence). The CDR3 spells CASSHGQGPYEQYF. The DNA for the CDR3 is TGTGCCAGCAGTCACGGACAGGGCCCCTACGAGCAGTACTTC.

The CDR3 DNA reads TGTGCCAGCAGCTATAGTTCGGGCTACGAGCAGTACTTC. Amino acid sequence: CASSYSSGYEQYF. The chain has TRBV7-9 and TRBJ2-7; D unresolved. The CDR3 is made up of 13 amino acids. With 4 bases removed from V and 3 bases from J, the gap between germline ends came to 10 bases. From germline, CDR1 is SEHNR and CDR2 FQNEAQ (reference sequence). Variable domain in full (rest from reference TRBV7-9 and TRBJ2-7): DTGVSQNPRHKITKRGQNVTFRCDPISEHNRLYWYRQTLGQGPEFLTYFQNEAQLEKSRLLSDRFSAERPKGSFSTLEIQRTEQGDSAMYLCASSYSSGYEQYFGPGTRLTVT.

V and J are TRBV19 and TRBJ1-1; D gene ambiguous. The V gene lost 5 bases and the J gene lost 1 base, with 5 bases spanning the gap. Germline V CDR1 and CDR2: LNHDA, SQIVND (reference sequence). This CDR3 has 12 amino acids. As DNA, the CDR3 is TGTGCCAGTAGTCCTAGGAACACTGAAGCTTTCTTT. It translates to CASSPRNTEAFF.

In this sample, this clone turned up a few times. This chain's CDR3 is CANPSGGDPIYDTQYF. The CDR3 nucleotides read TGTGCCAACCCTAGCGGGGGGGACCCTATTTATGATACGCAGTATTTT. V usage is TRBV28 and J usage is TRBJ2-3; 12 nucleotides line up with TRBD2. V lost 10 bases to trimming and J lost 6 bases; unmatched junction nucleotides: 14. CDR3 size: 16 residues. Looked up from germline, CDR1 is MDHEN and CDR2 is SYDVKM.

This rearrangement joins TRBV6-5 to TRBJ2-5; 12 bases fit TRBD1. Germline V CDR1 and CDR2: MNHEY, SVGAGI. J lost 5 bases, V lost 0 bases, and 4 bases had no gene match. The CDR3 consists of 16 residues. The CDR3 loop is CASSYSGTGGPETQYF. The DNA of the CDR3 is TGTGCCAGCAGTTACTCCGGGACAGGGGGCCCCGAGACCCAGTACTTC.

V is TRBV28 and J is TRBJ1-4, with D unresolved. Germline V gives CDR1 MDHEN, CDR2 SYDVKM. V shed 0 bases and J shed 6 bases, with 11 bases lying between them. CDR3 size: 15 residues. The CDR3 protein is CASSLWGNGDEKLFF. CDR3 DNA sequence: TGTGCCAGCAGTTTATGGGGTAACGGAGATGAAAAACTGTTTTTT. Full variable domain (rest looked up from reference TRBV28 and TRBJ1-4): DVKVTQSSRYLVKRTGEKVFLECVQDMDHENMFWYRQDPGLGLRLIYFSYDVKMKEKGDIPEGYSVSREKKERFSLILESASTNQTSMYLCASSLWGNGDEKLFFGSGTQLSVL.

This clone was counted between two and nine times. V usage is TRBV29-1 and J usage is TRBJ2-3; 8 nucleotides match TRBD2. The V and J ends lost 5 bases and 4 bases, in that order; junction bases with no gene match: 14. CDR1 SQVTM and CDR2 ANQGSEA come from the germline V gene. The length of the CDR3 is 16 residues. The CDR3 spells CSVKGRYGGAPDTQYF. The CDR3 DNA reads TGCAGCGTTAAAGGACGGTACGGGGGGGCGCCAGATACGCAGTATTTT.

The chain has TRBV19 and TRBJ2-3; 10 bases fit TRBD2. Germline V gene data show CDR1 as LNHDA and CDR2 as SQIVND (reference sequence). Trimming removed 7 bases from V and 1 base from J; junction bases left unmatched: 20. The CDR3 is made up of 20 amino acids. The CDR3 DNA reads as TGTGCCAGTAAAACCCCGGACTACCAGCGGGGGGGCGAGGGCACAGATACGCAGTATTTT. Residues: CASKTPDYQRGGEGTDTQYF.

The V call is TRBV29-1, the J call TRBJ2-7; 7 positions agree with TRBD2. This CDR3 region has 13 residues. The ends lost 6 bases at V and 2 bases at J; junction bases unmatched: 7. CDR1 is SQVTM and CDR2 is ANQGSEA in the germline V gene. The CDR3 reads CSVGGTAPYEQYF. Here the CDR3 DNA reads TGCAGCGTCGGGGGGACGGCCCCCTACGAGCAGTACTTC.

V usage is TRBV4-1 and J usage is TRBJ2-5; 7 bases are shared with TRBD1. V gave up 4 bases and J gave up 1 base; unmatched junction bases: 9. Per germline, CDR1 MGHRA and CDR2 YSYEKL. There are 16 residues in the CDR3. DNA of the CDR3: TGCGCCAGCAGCCCAGACCCCCGACAGGGCCAAGAGACCCAGTACTTC. Translating gives CASSPDPRQGQETQYF.